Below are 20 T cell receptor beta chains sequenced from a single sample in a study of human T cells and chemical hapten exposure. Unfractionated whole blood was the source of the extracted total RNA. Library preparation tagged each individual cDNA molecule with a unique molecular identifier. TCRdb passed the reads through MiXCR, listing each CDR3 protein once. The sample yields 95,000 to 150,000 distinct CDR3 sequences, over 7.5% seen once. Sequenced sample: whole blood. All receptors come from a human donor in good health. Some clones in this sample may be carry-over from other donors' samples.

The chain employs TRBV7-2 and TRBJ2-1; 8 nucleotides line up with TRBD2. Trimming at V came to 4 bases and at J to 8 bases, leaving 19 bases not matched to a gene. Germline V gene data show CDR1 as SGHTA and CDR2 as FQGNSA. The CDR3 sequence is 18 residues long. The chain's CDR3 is CASSSEARVSGGLDEQFF. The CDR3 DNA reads TGTGCCAGCAGCTCAGAAGCCCGTGTGAGCGGGGGCCTGGATGAGCAGTTCTTC.

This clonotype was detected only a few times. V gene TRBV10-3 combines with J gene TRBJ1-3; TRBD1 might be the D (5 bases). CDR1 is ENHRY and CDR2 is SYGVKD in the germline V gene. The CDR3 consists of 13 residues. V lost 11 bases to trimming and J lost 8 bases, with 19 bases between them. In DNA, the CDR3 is TGTGCCTCCACAGGTGGGCGAGCGGACACCATATATTTT. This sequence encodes CASTGGRADTIYF.

The chain's CDR3 is CASTHIGGSYEAFF. The CDR3 DNA reads TGTGCCAGCACCCATATTGGCGGGAGCTATGAAGCTTTCTTT. The chain employs TRBV12-3 or TRBV12-4 and TRBJ1-1; no clear D gene. Deletions cut 7 bases from V and 7 bases from J, with 19 bases between. The length of the CDR3 is 14 residues.

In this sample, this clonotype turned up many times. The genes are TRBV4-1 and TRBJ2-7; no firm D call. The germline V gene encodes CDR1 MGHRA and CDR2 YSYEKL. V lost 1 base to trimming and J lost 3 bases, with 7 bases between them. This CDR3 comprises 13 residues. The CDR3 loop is CASSQGTGYEQYF. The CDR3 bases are TGCGCCAGCAGCCAAGGAACCGGCTACGAGCAGTACTTC.

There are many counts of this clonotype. CDR3 sequence (DNA): TGTGCCAGCAGTTACTCAGAGAACACTGAAGCTTTCTTT. Protein: CASSYSENTEAFF. This chain uses TRBV6-5 with TRBJ1-1; D not certain. The CDR3 sequence is 13 residues long. V gave up 0 bases and J gave up 1 base, with 3 bases separating them. CDR1 is MNHEY, CDR2 SVGAGI, per germline.

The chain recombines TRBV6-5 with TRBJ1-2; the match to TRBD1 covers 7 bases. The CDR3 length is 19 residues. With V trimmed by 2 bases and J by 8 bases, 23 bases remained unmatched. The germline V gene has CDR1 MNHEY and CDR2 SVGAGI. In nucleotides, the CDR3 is TGTGCCAGCAGTTACGCTCGACAGGGACTCCAGGCGGTTAGTGGCGGCTACACCTTC. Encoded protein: CASSYARQGLQAVSGGYTF.

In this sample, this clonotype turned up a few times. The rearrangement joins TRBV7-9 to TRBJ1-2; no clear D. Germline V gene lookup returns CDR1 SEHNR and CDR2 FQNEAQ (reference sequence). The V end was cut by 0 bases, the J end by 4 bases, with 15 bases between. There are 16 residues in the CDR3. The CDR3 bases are TGTGCCAGCAGCTTAGCGCGGGAAGAGGGTGGCTATGGCTACACCTTC. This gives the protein CASSLAREEGGYGYTF.

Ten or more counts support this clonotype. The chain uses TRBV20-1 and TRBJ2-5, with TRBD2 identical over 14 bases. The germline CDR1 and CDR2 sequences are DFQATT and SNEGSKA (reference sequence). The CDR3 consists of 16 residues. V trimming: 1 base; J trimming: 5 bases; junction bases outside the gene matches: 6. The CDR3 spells CSARGTSGGPVETQYF. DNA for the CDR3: TGCAGTGCTAGAGGGACTAGCGGGGGGCCGGTGGAGACCCAGTACTTC.

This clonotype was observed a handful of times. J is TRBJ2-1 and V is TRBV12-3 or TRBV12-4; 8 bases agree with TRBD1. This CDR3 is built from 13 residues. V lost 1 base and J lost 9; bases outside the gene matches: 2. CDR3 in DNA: TGTGCCAGCAGTTTAGGGACAGGGATTGAGCAGTTCTTC. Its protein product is CASSLGTGIEQFF.

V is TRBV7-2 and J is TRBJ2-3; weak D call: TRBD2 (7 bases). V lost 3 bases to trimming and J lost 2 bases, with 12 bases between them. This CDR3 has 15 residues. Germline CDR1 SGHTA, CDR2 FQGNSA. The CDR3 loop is CASSFGGGFTDTQYF. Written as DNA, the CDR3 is TGTGCCAGCAGCTTTGGCGGGGGCTTCACAGATACGCAGTATTTT.

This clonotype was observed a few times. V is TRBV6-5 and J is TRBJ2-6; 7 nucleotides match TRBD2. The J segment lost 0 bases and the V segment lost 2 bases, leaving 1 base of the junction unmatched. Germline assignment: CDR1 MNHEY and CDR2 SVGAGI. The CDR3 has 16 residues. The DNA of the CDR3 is TGTGCCAGCAGTTACGGGGGGGGCTCTGGGGCCAACGTCCTGACTTTC. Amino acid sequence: CASSYGGGSGANVLTF.

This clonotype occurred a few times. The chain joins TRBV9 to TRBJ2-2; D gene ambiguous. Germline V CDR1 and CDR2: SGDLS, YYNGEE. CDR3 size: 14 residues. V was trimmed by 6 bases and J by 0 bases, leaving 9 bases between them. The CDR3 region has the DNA TGTGCCAGCACTTTGGCAGCGAACACCGGGGAGCTGTTTTTT. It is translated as CASTLAANTGELFF.

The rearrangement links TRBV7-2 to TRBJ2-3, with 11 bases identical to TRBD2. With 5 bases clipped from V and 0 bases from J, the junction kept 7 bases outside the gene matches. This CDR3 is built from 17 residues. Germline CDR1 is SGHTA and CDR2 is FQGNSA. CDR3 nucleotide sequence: TGTGCCAGCAGCCCCTACCGACTAGCGGGGAGCACAGATACGCAGTATTTT. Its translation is CASSPYRLAGSTDTQYF.

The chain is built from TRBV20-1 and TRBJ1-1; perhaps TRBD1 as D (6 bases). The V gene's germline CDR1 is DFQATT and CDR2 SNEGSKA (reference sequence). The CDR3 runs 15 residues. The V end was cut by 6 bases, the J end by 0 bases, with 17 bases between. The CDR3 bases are TGCAGTGCCCAGGACAGCGTGAGGGTGAACACTGAAGCTTTCTTT. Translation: CSAQDSVRVNTEAFF.

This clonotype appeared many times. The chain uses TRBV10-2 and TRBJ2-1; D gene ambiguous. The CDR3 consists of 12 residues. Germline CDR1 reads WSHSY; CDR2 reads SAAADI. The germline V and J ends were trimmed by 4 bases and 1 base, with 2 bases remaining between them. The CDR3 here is CASSGSYNEQFF. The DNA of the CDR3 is TGCGCCAGCAGTGGTTCCTACAATGAGCAGTTCTTC.

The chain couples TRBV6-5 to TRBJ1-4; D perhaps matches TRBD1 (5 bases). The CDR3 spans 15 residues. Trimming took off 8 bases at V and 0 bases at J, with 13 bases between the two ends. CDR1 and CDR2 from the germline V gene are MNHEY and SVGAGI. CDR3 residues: CASLPGGATNEKLFF. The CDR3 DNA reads TGTGCCAGCCTCCCGGGGGGTGCAACTAATGAAAAACTGTTTTTT.

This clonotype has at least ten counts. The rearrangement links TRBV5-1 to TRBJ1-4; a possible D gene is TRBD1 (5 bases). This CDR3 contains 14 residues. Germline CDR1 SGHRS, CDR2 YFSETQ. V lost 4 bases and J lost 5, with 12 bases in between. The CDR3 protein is CASSLRGLNEKLFF. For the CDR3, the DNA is TGCGCCAGCAGCCTGAGGGGACTCAATGAAAAACTGTTTTTT.

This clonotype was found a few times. The CDR3 here is CASSLAASGTGANVLTF. CDR3 sequence (DNA): TGTGCCAGCAGCTTAGCGGCTAGCGGGACTGGGGCCAACGTCCTGACTTTC. The chain combines TRBV11-2 with TRBJ2-6; TRBD2 matches at 9 bases. This CDR3 comprises 17 residues. After removal of 1 base from V and 2 bases from J, the junction contained 3 bases not matched to a gene. Per the germline V gene, CDR1 is SGHAT and CDR2 is FQNNGV.

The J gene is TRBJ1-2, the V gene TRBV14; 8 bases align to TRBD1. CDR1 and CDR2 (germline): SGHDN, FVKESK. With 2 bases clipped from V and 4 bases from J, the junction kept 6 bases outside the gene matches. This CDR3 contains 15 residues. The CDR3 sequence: CASSQTGQGAYGYTF. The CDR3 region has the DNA TGTGCCAGCAGCCAAACCGGACAGGGAGCCTATGGCTACACCTTC.

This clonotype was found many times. The CDR3 spells CASSTGTVYGYTF. CDR3 DNA: TGTGCCAGCAGTACCGGGACAGTCTATGGCTACACCTTC. The rearrangement links TRBV6-5 to TRBJ1-2; 7 bases line up with TRBD1. V lost 5 bases and J lost 4; bases outside the gene matches: 4. CDR3 size: 13 residues. The V gene's germline CDR1 is MNHEY and CDR2 SVGAGI.